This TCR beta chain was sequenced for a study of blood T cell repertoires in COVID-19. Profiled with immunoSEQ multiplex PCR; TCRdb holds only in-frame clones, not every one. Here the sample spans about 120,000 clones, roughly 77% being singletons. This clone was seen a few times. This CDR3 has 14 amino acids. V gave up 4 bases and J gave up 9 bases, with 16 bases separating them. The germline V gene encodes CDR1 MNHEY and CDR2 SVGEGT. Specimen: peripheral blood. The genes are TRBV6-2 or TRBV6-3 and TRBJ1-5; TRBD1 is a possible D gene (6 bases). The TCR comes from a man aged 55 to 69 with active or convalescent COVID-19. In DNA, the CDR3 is TGTGCCAGCAGTTCCCAGGGGCCGTCTGGGCCCCAGCATTTT. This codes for CASSSQGPSGPQHF.